What follows is one T cell receptor beta chain and its context. This specimen comes from a study of T cells in Graves' hyperthyroidism and ophthalmopathy. RNA transcripts served as the template for amplifying TCR beta CDR3 regions. With the HTBI primer set, the TCR CDR3 went through a first round of RT-PCR. One entry per CDR3 protein, called by TCRdb with MiXCR from the multiplex PCR reads. The sample lists hundreds of thousands of distinct CDR3 sequences, around 13% occurring once. The CDR3 covers 14 residues. Trimming took off 6 bases at V and 3 bases at J, with 18 bases between the two ends. CDR1 DFQATT and CDR2 SNEGSKA come from the germline V gene (reference sequence). Patients with uncontrolled infections, other autoimmune diseases, pregnancy or lactation were excluded. In making diagnoses, clinical symptoms, serum thyroxine and TRAb, thyroid ultrasound and orbital computed tomography were all used.

The chain links TRBV20-1 to TRBJ2-7; D is undetermined. The sample consisted of blood. This receptor was identified in a young woman with Graves' hyperthyroidism. The CDR3 sequence is CSALGRTQNYEQYF. Here the CDR3 DNA reads TGCAGTGCGCTAGGGCGGACCCAAAACTACGAGCAGTACTTC.